A selection of T cell receptor beta chains follows, all from one sample in a study of blood T cell repertoires in COVID-19. Sequencing used immunoSEQ multiplex PCR; TCRdb keeps in-frame clones, though not all of them. The sample has under 50,000 clones; about 90% are singletons. The sample was peripheral blood. The source is a man aged 65 to 85 with active COVID-19. The CDR3 runs from the conserved cysteine through the conserved F or W. A D gene is named only where the DNA matches it firmly. Size values are once, few and many counts, or a class for expanded clones, and some rows have none.

J: TRBJ2-3
D: -
V: TRBV18
size: -
CDR3: CASSPSGADTQYF
DNA: TGTGCCAGCTCACCCTCCGGGGCAGATACGCAGTATTTT

J: TRBJ1-4
D: -
V: TRBV6-2/TRBV6-3
size: -
CDR3: CASSYAGPPNEKLFF
DNA: TGTGCCAGCAGTTACGCGGGGCCGCCGAATGAAAAACTGTTTTTT

J: TRBJ2-7
D: TRBD2
V: TRBV7-9
size: few
CDR3: CASSSTSGAGSTYEQYF
DNA: TGTGCCAGCAGCTCAACATCCGGAGCGGGGTCAACCTACGAGCAGTACTTC

J: TRBJ2-1
D: TRBD1
V: TRBV9
size: -
CDR3: CASSVGQGAWEQFF
DNA: TGTGCCAGCAGCGTAGGGCAGGGGGCTTGGGAGCAGTTCTTC

J: TRBJ1-2
D: TRBD1
V: TRBV18
size: -
CDR3: CASSPYTTGGGGYTF
DNA: TGTGCCAGCTCACCCTACACCACAGGGGGCGGTGGCTACACCTTC

J: TRBJ1-5
D: -
V: TRBV29-1
size: few
CDR3: CSVGGGPRAPQHF
DNA: TGCAGCGTTGGAGGAGGGCCCCGGGCGCCCCAGCATTTT

J: TRBJ2-1
D: -
V: TRBV5-1
size: -
CDR3: CASSLEGIGAPYNEQFF
DNA: TGCGCCAGCAGCTTGGAAGGTATTGGGGCGCCCTACAATGAGCAGTTCTTC

J: TRBJ1-2
D: TRBD1
V: TRBV5-8
size: -
CDR3: CASSSGQLNYGYTF
DNA: TGTGCCAGCAGCTCGGGACAGCTTAACTATGGCTACACCTTC

J: TRBJ1-5
D: -
V: TRBV5-6
size: -
CDR3: CASSLKGHNQPQHF
DNA: TGTGCCAGCAGCTTGAAAGGACACAATCAGCCCCAGCATTTT

J: TRBJ1-2
D: TRBD1
V: TRBV30
size: -
CDR3: CAWSPQGAGGYTF
DNA: TGTGCCTGGAGCCCCCAGGGGGCGGGAGGCTACACCTTC

J: TRBJ2-7
D: -
V: TRBV9
size: -
CDR3: CASSVVGAGLNEQYF
DNA: TGTGCCAGCAGCGTAGTGGGGGCCGGGTTGAACGAGCAGTACTTC

J: TRBJ1-1
D: TRBD1
V: TRBV10-3
size: -
CDR3: CAISESTGGSTEAFF
DNA: TGTGCCATCAGTGAGTCAACAGGGGGCAGTACTGAAGCTTTCTTT

J: TRBJ2-1
D: TRBD1
V: TRBV6-2/TRBV6-3
size: -
CDR3: CASSYYFGTGVYNEQFF
DNA: TGTGCCAGCAGTTACTATTTCGGGACAGGGGTCTACAATGAGCAGTTCTTC

J: TRBJ2-7
D: -
V: TRBV6-2/TRBV6-3
size: -
CDR3: CASSYQGQSYEQYF
DNA: TGTGCCAGCAGTTACCAGGGCCAATCCTACGAGCAGTACTTC

J: TRBJ2-1
D: TRBD2
V: TRBV19
size: -
CDR3: CASSYSGGANEQFF
DNA: TGTGCCAGTAGTTACAGCGGGGGGGCCAATGAGCAGTTCTTC

J: TRBJ1-3
D: -
V: TRBV30
size: -
CDR3: CAWSLGAISGNTIYF
DNA: TGTGCCTGGAGTCTGGGGGCTATATCTGGAAACACCATATATTTT

J: TRBJ2-2
D: -
V: TRBV9
size: -
CDR3: CASSKGGPDTGELFF
DNA: TGTGCCAGCAGCAAGGGAGGCCCCGACACCGGGGAGCTGTTTTTT

J: TRBJ2-1
D: TRBD1
V: TRBV2
size: once
CDR3: CASIEQGPVNEQFF
DNA: TGTGCCAGCATTGAACAGGGGCCCGTCAATGAGCAGTTCTTC

J: TRBJ2-5
D: -
V: TRBV11-2
size: -
CDR3: CASSLEGRQATQYF
DNA: TGTGCCAGCAGCTTAGAGGGCAGACAGGCGACCCAGTACTTC

J: TRBJ1-3
D: -
V: TRBV6-5
size: few
CDR3: CASTLQEGTGNTIYF
DNA: TGTGCCAGCACTTTGCAAGAGGGAACGGGAAACACCATATATTTT

J: TRBJ2-7
D: TRBD2
V: TRBV5-1
size: -
CDR3: CASANAGDVYEQYF
DNA: TGCGCCAGCGCTAACGCGGGGGACGTCTACGAGCAGTACTTC

J: TRBJ2-5
D: TRBD2
V: TRBV6-2/TRBV6-3
size: -
CDR3: CASSYSLAGGPQETQYF
DNA: TGTGCCAGCAGTTACTCGCTAGCGGGGGGGCCCCAAGAGACCCAGTACTTC

J: TRBJ1-5
D: TRBD1
V: TRBV30
size: -
CDR3: CAWSPGGDQPQHF
DNA: TGTGCCTGGAGCCCAGGGGGCGATCAGCCCCAGCATTTT

J: TRBJ2-5
D: -
V: TRBV10-3
size: -
CDR3: CAISFGAPGGETQYF
DNA: TGTGCCATCAGTTTCGGAGCCCCCGGGGGAGAGACCCAGTACTTC

J: TRBJ1-6
D: -
V: TRBV27
size: -
CDR3: CASSLPDIPLGSPLHF
DNA: TGTGCCAGCAGTTTACCGGACATACCCTTGGGTTCACCCCTCCACTTT

J: TRBJ2-7
D: TRBD1
V: TRBV5-1
size: -
CDR3: CASSLTAGGSYEQYF
DNA: TGCGCCAGCAGCTTGACGGCAGGGGGATCCTACGAGCAGTACTTC

J: TRBJ2-5
D: TRBD1
V: TRBV30
size: -
CDR3: CAWSTSGGGTQYF
DNA: TGTGCCTGGAGTACTTCAGGGGGCGGGACCCAGTACTTC

J: TRBJ1-6
D: -
V: TRBV9
size: -
CDR3: CASSVARFDSPLHF
DNA: TGTGCCAGCAGCGTAGCCAGGTTTGATTCACCCCTCCACTTT

J: TRBJ2-3
D: TRBD2
V: TRBV20-1
size: -
CDR3: CSASLTSGGSTDTQYF
DNA: TGCAGTGCTAGTTTAACTAGCGGGGGTTCCACAGATACGCAGTATTTT

J: TRBJ1-4
D: -
V: TRBV27
size: -
CDR3: CASSFGQGREKLFF
DNA: TGTGCCAGCAGTTTTGGGCAGGGGCGAGAAAAACTGTTTTTT